This note documents a single TCR beta chain sequence. This sample stems from a study of T cell changes during pregnancy in multiple sclerosis. Data came from immunoSEQ multiplex PCR; TCRdb stores just in-frame clones and leaves some out. The repertoire consists of some 22,000 clones, with around nine tenths occurring once and the leading ten covering 0.8% to 1.3%. From germline, CDR1 is MGHDK and CDR2 SYGVNS. The junction had 6 bases not matched to a gene; V was cut back by 5 bases and J by 2 bases. The CDR3 length is 15 residues. The chain couples TRBV25-1 to TRBJ2-5; TRBD1 matches 9 bases. Sequences were derived from CD4+ T cells from peripheral blood mononuclear cells, sampled in the second trimester of pregnancy. This TCR derives from a female donor in good health, enrolled as a control in a pregnancy study. Here the CDR3 reads CASSPGTGFQETQYF. CDR3 in DNA: TGTGCCAGCAGTCCCGGGACAGGGTTTCAAGAGACCCAGTACTTC.